This T cell receptor delta chain was sequenced in a study of γδ T cells in repeated Plasmodium falciparum infection. Study in general: Donors were malaria-exposed Malian children or age- and gender-matched Australian children.

TCRdb redid the clone calls on the multiplex PCR reads with CATT. The table records about 48,000 delta-chain clones, approximately 1.5% of them present only once. This clone ranks as medium-sized. The CDR3 contains 12 residues. Germline CDR1 and CDR2: TSESDYY and QEAYKQQN. V shed 7 bases and J shed 6 bases, with 13 bases lying between them. Gammadelta T cells were flow-sorted from PBMC into Vgamma9/Vdelta2+ and Vdelta2-negative populations for bulk analysis. The J gene is TRDJ1, the V gene TRAV38-2/DV8, with unresolved D. The TCR was taken from a pool of human donors (malaria-infected and uninfected, not separated). Material for sequencing was gamma-delta T cells from blood. The DNA of the CDR3 is TGTGCTTATGGAACGATTTTACATAAACTCATCTTT. Residues: CAYGTILHKLIF.